A selection of T cell receptor beta chains follows, all from one sample in a study of OX40 agonist ivuxolimab in advanced cancers. Repertoires were generated with immunoSEQ multiplex PCR, while TCRdb's copy carries only in-frame clones and drops some. Here the sample spans 77,000 or so clones, 80% to 95% being singletons. Sequencing was performed on CD4+ or CD8+ T cells sorted from blood, taken in a trial of the OX40 agonist ivuxolimab. These receptors originate from an adult with an advanced solid tumor such as melanoma, head and neck, liver or kidney cancer. Each CDR3 is given with its conserved first and last residue. The order of the fields is CDR3 protein, CDR3 DNA, V gene, D gene, clone size, J gene. A D gene is named only where the DNA matches it firmly. Where a row states a size, it is once, few, many or the class of an expanded clone; other rows omit it.

CDR3: CASSRGQDEAFF
DNA: TGTGCCAGCAGTCGCGGACAGGATGAAGCTTTCTTT
V: TRBV5-5
D: TRBD1
size: NA
J: TRBJ1-1

CDR3: CASSGGGRVFEKLFF
DNA: TGTGCCAGTAGCGGGGGGGGCAGGGTTTTCGAAAAACTGTTTTTT
V: TRBV19
D: NA
size: NA
J: TRBJ1-4

CDR3: CASSISIPPRTGNYGYTF
DNA: TGTGCCAGTAGTATTTCTATCCCGCCCCGGACGGGAAACTATGGCTACACCTTC
V: TRBV19
D: NA
size: NA
J: TRBJ1-2

CDR3: CASSLGGSTNEKLFF
DNA: TGTGCCAGCAGCCTGGGGGGGTCAACTAATGAAAAACTGTTTTTT
V: TRBV28
D: NA
size: NA
J: TRBJ1-4

CDR3: CASSSQGNEQFF
DNA: TGTGCCAGCAGTTCTCAGGGCAATGAGCAGTTCTTC
V: TRBV6-1
D: NA
size: NA
J: TRBJ2-1

CDR3: CAWTVRLNTEAFF
DNA: TGTGCCTGGACCGTTCGACTGAACACTGAAGCTTTCTTT
V: TRBV30
D: NA
size: NA
J: TRBJ1-1

CDR3: CASRNSGGLVNEQFF
DNA: TGTGCCAGCAGGAATAGCGGGGGGCTGGTGAATGAGCAGTTCTTC
V: TRBV28
D: TRBD2
size: NA
J: TRBJ2-1

CDR3: CASSRLSPDTGELFF
DNA: TGTGCCAGCAGTAGACTGAGTCCTGACACCGGGGAGCTGTTTTTT
V: TRBV27
D: NA
size: NA
J: TRBJ2-2

CDR3: CASSSGTVSGPLHF
DNA: TGTGCCAGCAGCTCTGGAACTGTGAGCGGACCCCTCCACTTT
V: TRBV11-3
D: NA
size: NA
J: TRBJ1-6

CDR3: CASSDSGQAPSPLHF
DNA: TGTGCCAGCAGTGACTCGGGACAGGCCCCCTCACCCCTCCACTTT
V: TRBV28
D: TRBD1
size: NA
J: TRBJ1-6

CDR3: CAIRAGTDNSPLHF
DNA: TGTGCCATCAGGGCCGGGACGGATAATTCACCCCTCCACTTT
V: TRBV10-3
D: NA
size: NA
J: TRBJ1-6

CDR3: CASSLEGNTEAFF
DNA: TGTGCCAGCAGCTTAGAAGGGAATACTGAAGCTTTCTTT
V: TRBV7-2
D: NA
size: NA
J: TRBJ1-1

CDR3: CASSPRGLQINTDTQYF
DNA: TGTGCCAGCAGCCCCAGGGGATTACAGATTAACACAGATACGCAGTATTTT
V: TRBV9
D: NA
size: NA
J: TRBJ2-3

CDR3: CASSQDRGSPQHF
DNA: TGTGCCAGCAGCCAAGACCGAGGATCGCCCCAGCATTTT
V: TRBV4-2
D: NA
size: NA
J: TRBJ1-5

CDR3: CASSRAYTGELFF
DNA: TGCGCCAGCTCGCGGGCGTACACCGGGGAGCTGTTTTTT
V: TRBV10-1
D: NA
size: NA
J: TRBJ2-2

CDR3: CASAWGAAGNTIYF
DNA: TGTGCCAGCGCCTGGGGGGCGGCTGGAAACACCATATATTTT
V: TRBV7-2
D: NA
size: NA
J: TRBJ1-3

CDR3: CASRGRLDYNSPLHF
DNA: TGTGCCAGCAGGGGACGGTTGGACTATAATTCACCCCTCCACTTT
V: TRBV7-9
D: NA
size: NA
J: TRBJ1-6

CDR3: CASRPGTGGAGGYTF
DNA: TGTGCCAGCAGGCCCGGGACAGGGGGCGCGGGAGGCTACACCTTC
V: TRBV6-4
D: TRBD1
size: NA
J: TRBJ1-2

CDR3: CASSYSPDFSQEQFF
DNA: TGTGCCAGCAGTTATTCTCCTGACTTCTCACAGGAGCAGTTCTTC
V: TRBV6-5
D: NA
size: once
J: TRBJ2-1

CDR3: CASSKGMNEQFF
DNA: TGTGCCAGCAGCAAAGGGATGAATGAGCAGTTCTTC
V: TRBV21-1
D: NA
size: NA
J: TRBJ2-1

CDR3: CASRPGTRTDTQYF
DNA: TGTGCCAGCAGACCCGGGACCCGCACAGATACGCAGTATTTT
V: TRBV14
D: NA
size: once
J: TRBJ2-3

CDR3: CASSSPGQISTDTQYF
DNA: TGTGCCAGCAGTTCCCCGGGACAGATTAGCACAGATACGCAGTATTTT
V: TRBV28
D: TRBD1
size: NA
J: TRBJ2-3

CDR3: CASSFVGGGSSTDTQYF
DNA: TGTGCCAGCAGTTTCGTTGGGGGGGGATCGAGCACAGATACGCAGTATTTT
V: TRBV28
D: TRBD2
size: once
J: TRBJ2-3

CDR3: CASSSQGYEQYF
DNA: TGTGCCAGCAGCTCCCAGGGGTACGAGCAGTACTTC
V: TRBV11-2
D: NA
size: NA
J: TRBJ2-7

CDR3: CASSLSQTYGYTF
DNA: TGTGCCAGCAGTTTATCACAGACCTATGGCTACACCTTC
V: TRBV28
D: NA
size: once
J: TRBJ1-2

CDR3: CASSLGQGVIQPQHF
DNA: TGTGCCAGCAGCTTGGGGCAGGGCGTAATCCAGCCCCAGCATTTT
V: TRBV7-8
D: NA
size: NA
J: TRBJ1-5

CDR3: CRPTSDYEQYF
DNA: TGCAGGCCAACTAGCGACTACGAGCAGTACTTC
V: TRBV20-1
D: TRBD2
size: NA
J: TRBJ2-7

CDR3: CASRPDTSYNEQFF
DNA: TGTGCCAGCCGCCCGGATACCTCCTACAATGAGCAGTTCTTC
V: TRBV27
D: NA
size: NA
J: TRBJ2-1